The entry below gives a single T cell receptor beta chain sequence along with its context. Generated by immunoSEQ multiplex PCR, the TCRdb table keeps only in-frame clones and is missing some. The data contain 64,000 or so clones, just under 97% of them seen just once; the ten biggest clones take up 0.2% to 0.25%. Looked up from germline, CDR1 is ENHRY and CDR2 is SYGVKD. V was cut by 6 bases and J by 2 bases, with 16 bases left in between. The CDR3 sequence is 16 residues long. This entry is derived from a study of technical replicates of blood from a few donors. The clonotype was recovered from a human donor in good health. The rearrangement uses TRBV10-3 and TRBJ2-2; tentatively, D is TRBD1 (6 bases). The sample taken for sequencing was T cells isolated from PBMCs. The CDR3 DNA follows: TGTGCCATCAGGTTAGCTACAGGGTCTAACACCGGGGAGCTGTTTTTT. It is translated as CAIRLATGSNTGELFF.